One T cell receptor beta chain is described in this entry. This specimen comes from a study of T-cell reconstitution after alpha-beta-depleted transplantation in children. Unique molecular identifiers were incorporated into the prepared TCRbeta library. TCRdb redid the calling of the PCR reads with MiXCR, one entry per CDR3 protein. This sample yields hundreds of thousands of distinct CDR3 sequences, of which 16% are seen a single time; approximately 1% belongs to the top ten. Between the trimmed V and J ends, which lost 2 bases and 1 base, there was a span of 14 bases. This CDR3 contains 16 residues. CDR1 is DFQATT and CDR2 is SNEGSKA in the germline V gene (reference sequence).

The specimen was PBMCs from the stem cell graft donor, collected from the stem cell graft. The clonotype originates from a human donor who donated a stem cell graft to a child with acute myeloid leukemia. The V and J genes are TRBV20-1 and TRBJ2-2, with D maybe TRBD1 (5 bases). The CDR3 coding sequence is TGCAGTGCTAGAAGGCCAGGGATACTGAACACCGGGGAGCTGTTTTTT. Its protein is CSARRPGILNTGELFF.